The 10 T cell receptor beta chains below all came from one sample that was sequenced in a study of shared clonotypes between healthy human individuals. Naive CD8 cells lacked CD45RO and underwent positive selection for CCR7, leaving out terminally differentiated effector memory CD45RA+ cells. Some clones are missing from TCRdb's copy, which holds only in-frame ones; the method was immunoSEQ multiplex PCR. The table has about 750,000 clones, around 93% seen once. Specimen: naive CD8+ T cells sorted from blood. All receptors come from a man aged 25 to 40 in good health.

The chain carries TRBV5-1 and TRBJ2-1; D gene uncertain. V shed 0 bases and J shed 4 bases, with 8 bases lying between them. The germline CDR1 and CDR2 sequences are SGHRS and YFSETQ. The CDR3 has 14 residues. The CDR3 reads CASSLVWSYNEQFF. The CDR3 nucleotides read TGCGCCAGCAGCTTGGTGTGGTCGTACAATGAGCAGTTCTTC. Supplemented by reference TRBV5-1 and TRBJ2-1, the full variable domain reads KAGVTQTPRYLIKTRGQQVTLSCSPISGHRSVSWYQQTPGQGLQFLFEYFSETQRNKGNFPGRFSGRQFSNSRSEMNVSTLELGDSALYLCASSLVWSYNEQFFGPGTRLTVL.

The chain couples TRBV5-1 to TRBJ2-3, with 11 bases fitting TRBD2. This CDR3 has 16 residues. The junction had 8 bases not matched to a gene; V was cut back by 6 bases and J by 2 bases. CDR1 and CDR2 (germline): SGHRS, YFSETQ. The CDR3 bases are TGCGCCAGCACAGGGACTAGCGGAGAAGTCACAGATACGCAGTATTTT. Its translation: CASTGTSGEVTDTQYF.

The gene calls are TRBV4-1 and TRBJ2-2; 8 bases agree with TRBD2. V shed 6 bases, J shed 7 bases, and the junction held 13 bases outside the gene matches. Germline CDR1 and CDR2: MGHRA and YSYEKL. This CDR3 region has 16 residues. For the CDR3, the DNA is TGCGCCAGCAGTTCACCCGGGACTAGAGGGTTCGGGGAGCTGTTTTTT. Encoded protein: CASSSPGTRGFGELFF.

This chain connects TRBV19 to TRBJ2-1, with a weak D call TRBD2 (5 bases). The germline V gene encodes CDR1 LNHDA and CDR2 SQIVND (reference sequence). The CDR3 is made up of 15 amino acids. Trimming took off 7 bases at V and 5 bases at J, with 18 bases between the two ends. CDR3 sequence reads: CASNQTRRANNEQFF. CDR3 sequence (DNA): TGTGCCAGTAACCAAACTAGACGGGCGAACAATGAGCAGTTCTTC.

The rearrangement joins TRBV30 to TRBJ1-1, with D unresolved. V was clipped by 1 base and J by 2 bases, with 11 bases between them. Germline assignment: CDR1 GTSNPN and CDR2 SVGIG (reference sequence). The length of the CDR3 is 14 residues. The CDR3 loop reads CAWSESVGNTEAFF. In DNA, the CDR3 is TGTGCCTGGAGTGAATCAGTTGGAAACACTGAAGCTTTCTTT.

The CDR3 is CASSASGSETQYF. The CDR3 DNA is TGTGCCAGCAGCGCTAGCGGGAGTGAGACCCAGTACTTC. J is TRBJ2-5 and V is TRBV27, with 10 nucleotides matching TRBD2. The germline V gene encodes CDR1 MNHEY and CDR2 SMNVEV (reference sequence). CDR3 length equals 13 residues. The junction had 3 bases not matched to a gene; V was cut back by 6 bases and J by 5 bases.

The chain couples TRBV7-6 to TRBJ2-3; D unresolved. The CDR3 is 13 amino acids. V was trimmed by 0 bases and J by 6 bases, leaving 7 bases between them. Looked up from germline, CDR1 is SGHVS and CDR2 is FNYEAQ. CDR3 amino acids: CASSLAPFDTQYF. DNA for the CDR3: TGTGCCAGCAGCTTAGCTCCGTTTGATACGCAGTATTTT.

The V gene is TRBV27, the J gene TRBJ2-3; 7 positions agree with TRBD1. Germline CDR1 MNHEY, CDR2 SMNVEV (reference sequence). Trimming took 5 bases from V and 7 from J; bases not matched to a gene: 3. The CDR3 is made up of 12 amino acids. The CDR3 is CASSPRGNTQYF. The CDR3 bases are TGTGCCAGCAGTCCCAGGGGGAATACGCAGTATTTT.

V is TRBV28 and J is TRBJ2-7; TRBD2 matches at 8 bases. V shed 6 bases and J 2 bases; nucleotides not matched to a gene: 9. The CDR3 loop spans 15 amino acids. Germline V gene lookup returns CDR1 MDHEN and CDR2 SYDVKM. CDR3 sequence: CASRDPGLGAYEQYF. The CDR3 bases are TGTGCCAGCAGAGATCCGGGACTAGGGGCCTACGAGCAGTACTTC.

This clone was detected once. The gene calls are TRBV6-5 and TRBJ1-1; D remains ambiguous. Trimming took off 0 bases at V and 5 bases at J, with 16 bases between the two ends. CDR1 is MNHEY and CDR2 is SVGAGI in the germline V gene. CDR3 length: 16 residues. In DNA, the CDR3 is TGTGCCAGCAGTTACTCGTCTTGGCGTTGGGATACTGAAGCTTTCTTT. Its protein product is CASSYSSWRWDTEAFF.